The 10 T cell receptor beta chains below all came from one sample that was sequenced in a study of T-cell reconstitution after alpha-beta-depleted transplantation in children. Preparing the TCRbeta library involved the use of unique molecular identifiers. TCRdb analysed the PCR reads with MiXCR anew, one entry per CDR3 protein. The repertoire holds 200,000 to 250,000 distinct CDR3 sequences, 20% to 30% seen once, with 4% to 5.5% in the top ten. The material was PBMCs, mostly from graft donor cells, obtained 360 days after TCRalphabeta/CD19-depleted stem cell transplant. The receptors here all came from a female patient aged 2-10 years who had a stem cell transplant for congenital amegakaryocytic thrombocytopenia, so the T cells may come from the graft donor.

The genes are TRBV11-1 and TRBJ1-1; a weak D match, TRBD1 (5 bases). The CDR3 is 18 residues long. V lost 3 bases to trimming and J lost 3 bases, with 23 bases between them. Germline V CDR1 and CDR2: SGHAT, FQDESV (reference sequence). The CDR3 DNA reads TGTGCCAGCAGCTTTAATCTGGTGTTACGCAGGGAGGACACTGAAGCTTTCTTT. Protein sequence: CASSFNLVLRREDTEAFF.

This clonotype was picked up many times. V gene TRBV12-3 or TRBV12-4 combines with J gene TRBJ2-1; possible D gene TRBD2, 6 bases. V was cut by 2 bases and J by 15 bases, with 14 bases left in between. The CDR3 runs 12 residues. CDR3 DNA sequence: TGTGCCAGCAGTTTATTTACTAGCTTGCCGTTCTTC. It translates to CASSLFTSLPFF.

This clonotype was observed a few times. This chain joins TRBV11-2 and TRBJ1-1; D gene unclear. Trimming took off 0 bases at V and 10 bases at J, with 12 bases between the two ends. The CDR3 totals 13 residues. Germline V gene lookup returns CDR1 SGHAT and CDR2 FQNNGV. The CDR3 DNA sequence: TGTGCCAGCAGCTTAGAGCGGCAGACGCGAGCTTTCTTT. Translation: CASSLERQTRAFF.

J is TRBJ2-5 and V is TRBV20-1; either TRBD1 or TRBD2 may supply D (5 bases each). The germline CDR1 and CDR2 sequences are DFQATT and SNEGSKA (reference sequence). V was shortened by 2 bases and J by 2 bases, with 15 bases between the two germline ends. The CDR3 is made up of 15 amino acids. CDR3 nucleotides: TGCAGTGCTAGAAGAGTGACCGGGGCACAAGAGACCCAGTACTTC. It specifies CSARRVTGAQETQYF.

The chain recombines TRBV12-3 or TRBV12-4 with TRBJ2-3, with D maybe TRBD1 (6 bases). V lost 10 bases, J lost 6 bases, and 11 bases lay in between. The CDR3 consists of 11 residues. The CDR3 protein is CAKGGSDTQYF. As DNA, the CDR3 is TGTGCCAAAGGGGGTAGCGATACGCAGTATTTT.

The chain carries TRBV27 and TRBJ2-2; maybe TRBD1 (6 bases). The CDR3 length is 15 residues. V lost 3 bases and J lost 5, with 13 bases in between. Looked up from germline, CDR1 is MNHEY and CDR2 is SMNVEV (reference sequence). The CDR3 loop is CASSFWTAETGELFF. In DNA form, the CDR3 reads TGTGCCAGCAGTTTCTGGACAGCGGAAACCGGGGAGCTGTTTTTT.

This clonotype was found a few times. The rearrangement uses TRBV7-9 and TRBJ1-2; 8 bases fit TRBD1. The V gene's germline CDR1 is SEHNR and CDR2 FQNEAQ (reference sequence). Trimming at V came to 4 bases and at J to 9 bases, leaving 4 bases not matched to a gene. There are 12 residues in the CDR3. The DNA for the CDR3 is TGTGCCAGCAGCTCGACAGGGGTCAGCTACACCTTC. Translation: CASSSTGVSYTF. The full variable domain, its missing parts supplied by reference TRBV7-9 and TRBJ1-2, is DTGVSQNPRHKITKRGQNVTFRCDPISEHNRLYWYRQTLGQGPEFLTYFQNEAQLEKSRLLSDRFSAERPKGSFSTLEIQRTEQGDSAMYLCASSSTGVSYTFGSGTRLTVV.

J is TRBJ1-2 and V is TRBV29-1, with D possibly matching TRBD1 (5 bases). CDR1 and CDR2 from the germline V gene are SQVTM and ANQGSEA. This CDR3 is 13 amino acids long. The ends were cut back, 7 bases at V and 0 bases at J, with 12 bases in the middle. For the CDR3, the DNA is TGCAGCGCCGGGACGGTGGCTAACTATGGCTACACCTTC. Translation: CSAGTVANYGYTF.

As for this clonotype: The junction and the germline gene differ at one end; a read error may be behind it. Here the CDR3 reads CCARAVGGEPYNEQFF. The CDR3 region has the DNA TGCTGTGCTAGAGCCGTGGGGGGGGAACCCTACAATGAGCAGTTCTTC. The chain links TRBV20-1 to TRBJ2-1, with 7 bases aligning to TRBD2. The CDR3 loop spans 16 amino acids. The germline V gene encodes CDR1 DFQATT and CDR2 SNEGSKA (reference sequence).

The chain uses TRBV20-1 and TRBJ2-7; weak D call: TRBD1 (6 bases). The V and J ends lost 4 bases and 5 bases respectively, with 12 bases between them. The CDR3 length is 12 residues. Germline V gene data show CDR1 as DFQATT and CDR2 as SNEGSKA (reference sequence). CDR3 sequence reads: CSANTGSHEQYF. The DNA for the CDR3 is TGCAGTGCTAATACAGGGTCCCACGAGCAGTACTTC.